This TCR beta chain was identified during a study of identical twins. J was trimmed by 0 bases and V by 0 bases; bases with no gene match: 5. Germline V CDR1 and CDR2: SGDLS, YYNGEE. This CDR3 has 16 amino acids. TCRdb processed the 5' RACE reads anew with MiXCR; each CDR3 protein has one entry. The table lists 500,000 to 700,000 distinct CDR3 sequences, under 8.5% of them singletons. This clonotype occurred many times. What it binds is unknown. Whole-study results and caveats: For monozygotic twins, models underestimated out-of-frame TCR alpha sharing. While abundant cord blood beta clonotypes carried fewer insertions, memory repertoires showed no such pattern.

These data were also filed under a second study, of yellow fever vaccine responses in identical twins.

This clonotype was obtained from a woman younger than 35 in good health. The specimen was PBMCs. V usage is TRBV9 and J usage is TRBJ2-7; 8 nucleotides agree with TRBD2. The CDR3 nucleotides read TGTGCCAGCAGCGTAGTTTCGCGGGAGGCCTCCTACGAGCAGTACTTC. Its protein is CASSVVSREASYEQYF. The complete variable domain, with remaining parts taken from reference TRBV9 and TRBJ2-7, reads DSGVTQTPKHLITATGQRVTLRCSPRSGDLSVYWYQQSLDQGLQFLIQYYNGEERAKGNILERFSAQQFPDLHSELNLSSLELGDSALYFCASSVVSREASYEQYFGPGTRLTVT.